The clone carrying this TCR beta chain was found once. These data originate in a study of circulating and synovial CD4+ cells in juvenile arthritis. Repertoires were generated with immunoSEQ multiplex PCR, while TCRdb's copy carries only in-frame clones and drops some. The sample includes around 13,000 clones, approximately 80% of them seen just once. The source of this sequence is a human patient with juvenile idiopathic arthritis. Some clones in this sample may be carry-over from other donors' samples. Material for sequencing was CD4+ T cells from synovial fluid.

The CDR3 loop is CASSKPGQGSEQYF. The CDR3 DNA reads TGTGCCAGCTCAAAACCGGGACAGGGCTCCGAGCAGTACTTC. This chain uses TRBV18 with TRBJ2-7, with 9 bases identical to TRBD1. The CDR3 has 14 residues. Germline V lookup: CDR1 KGHSH, CDR2 LQKENI. The ends lost 5 bases at V and 6 bases at J; junction bases unmatched: 8.